The TCR beta chain described here comes from a study of T-cell reconstitution after alpha-beta-depleted transplantation in children. Study conclusions and caveats: T-cell counts and diversity at one year following transplant were attributed mainly to newly produced T cells.

The authors prepared the TCRbeta library with unique molecular identifiers. Each CDR3 protein gets one entry after TCRdb re-called the PCR reads with MiXCR. The table lists hundreds of thousands of distinct CDR3 sequences, around 13% of them singletons, with 0.79% in the top ten. With 2 bases removed from V and 5 bases from J, the gap between germline ends came to 15 bases. The CDR3 is 15 residues long. Germline V lookup: CDR1 MNHEY, CDR2 SVGAGI. There are many counts of this clonotype. Its antigen is still unknown. This specimen consisted of PBMCs, obtained before TCRalphabeta/CD19-depleted stem cell transplant. The gene calls are TRBV6-5 and TRBJ1-2; D is perhaps TRBD1 (5 bases). The receptor was isolated from a girl aged 2-10 years with congenital amegakaryocytic thrombocytopenia, due to receive a stem cell transplant. The CDR3, as DNA: TGTGCCAGCAGTTACAACGTAGGGGAAGGATATGGCTACACCTTC. Translation: CASSYNVGEGYGYTF.